The clone carrying this T cell receptor (beta chain) has at least ten counts. The antigen remains unidentified. An end of the junction differs from the germline gene, which may be a read error. Library preparation (for TCRbeta) was performed with unique molecular identifiers. TCRdb redid the calling of the PCR reads with MiXCR, one entry per CDR3 protein. The table shows about 100,000 distinct CDR3 sequences, with 5% to 8% occurring only once. This sample is drawn from a study of T-cell reconstitution after alpha-beta-depleted transplantation in children. Germline V gene data show CDR1 as SGHRS and CDR2 as YFSETQ. The CDR3 is 16 residues long. Whole-study findings and limits: Recipient T cells and thymic progenitors that survived were the source of the high TCRbeta diversity seen at day 60 in some patients. Counts and diversity of T cells one year after transplant came mostly from newly produced T cells. Roughly two months post-transplant, alpha-beta T cells reportedly originated from several hundred graft clones that had expanded.

The chain is built from TRBV5-1 and TRBJ2-1; 12 nucleotides agree with TRBD2. The clonotype originates from a male patient between 2 and 10 years old who had a stem cell transplant for acute lymphoblastic leukemia, so the T cells may come from the graft donor. The specimen comprised PBMCs, mostly from graft donor cells, sampled 360 days after TCRalphabeta/CD19-depleted stem cell transplant. DNA of the CDR3: TGTGCCAGCAGCCCAGGACTAGCGGGACTCTACAATGAGCAGTTCTTC. It specifies CASSPGLAGLYNEQFF.